This entry lists 22 T cell receptor beta chains sequenced from one sample in a study of blood T cell repertoires in COVID-19. The protocol was immunoSEQ multiplex PCR, while the TCRdb copy is restricted to in-frame clones and leaves out a portion. The sample records a few hundred thousand clones, roughly 91% being singletons. Sequenced material: PBMCs or T cells enriched from blood (not recorded which). These receptors all stem from a woman between 55 and 75 years old who had recovered from COVID-19.

The V and J genes are TRBV6-5 and TRBJ2-1; 8 bases line up with TRBD1. The CDR3 has 15 residues. V lost 6 bases to trimming and J lost 0 bases; unmatched junction nucleotides: 4. The germline V gene has CDR1 MNHEY and CDR2 SVGAGI. Written as DNA, the CDR3 is TGTGCCAGCAGGCTAACAGGGGGCTCCTACAATGAGCAGTTCTTC. Amino acids: CASRLTGGSYNEQFF.

The chain uses TRBV15 and TRBJ2-1; TRBD2 matches at 14 bases. The trim removed 1 base at V and 9 bases at J, leaving 5 bases unmatched. This CDR3 spans 16 amino acids. The germline V gene encodes CDR1 LNHNV and CDR2 YYDKDF (reference sequence). In nucleotides, the CDR3 is TGTGCCACCAGCAGAGGGGGACTAGCGGGGGCAGGTGAGCAGTTCTTC. This encodes CATSRGGLAGAGEQFF.

The chain joins TRBV10-3 to TRBJ2-7; TRBD1 matches at 9 bases. The trim removed 6 bases at V and 2 bases at J, leaving 8 bases unmatched. This CDR3 is built from 15 residues. CDR1 is ENHRY, CDR2 SYGVKD, per germline. For the CDR3, the DNA is TGTGCCATCAGGGGACGGACAGGGGAAACCTACGAGCAGTACTTC. Protein product: CAIRGRTGETYEQYF.

The CDR3 region has the DNA TGCGCCAGCAGCCCTCCGGACACACACAATGAGCAGTTCTTC. This translates into CASSPPDTHNEQFF. The rearrangement links TRBV5-1 to TRBJ2-1; D is possibly TRBD1 (5 bases). Germline CDR1 is SGHRS and CDR2 is YFSETQ. V was shortened by 4 bases and J by 5 bases, with 13 bases between the two germline ends. The CDR3 contains 14 residues.

The chain recombines TRBV27 with TRBJ1-2; 12 bases are a match to TRBD1. The V gene end was trimmed by 6 bases and the J gene end by 8 bases; junction bases not matched to a gene: 13. From germline, CDR1 is MNHEY and CDR2 SMNVEV (reference sequence). The length of the CDR3 is 16 residues. The CDR3 nucleotides are TGTGCCAGCAGATTCTCCGGGACAGGGGGCCGATGGGGCTACACCTTC. Translating it yields CASRFSGTGGRWGYTF.

This chain connects TRBV27 to TRBJ1-6; a possible D gene is TRBD1 (6 bases). The CDR3 consists of 14 residues. The germline gives CDR1 MNHEY, CDR2 SMNVEV (reference sequence). Between the trimmed V and J ends, which lost 7 bases and 7 bases, there was a span of 14 bases. CDR3 sequence: CASTYQGWNSPLHF. In DNA, the CDR3 is TGTGCCAGCACCTATCAGGGGTGGAATTCACCCCTCCACTTT.

The J gene is TRBJ1-6, the V gene TRBV6-2 or TRBV6-3; D not resolved. Germline V gene sequence: CDR1 MNHEY, CDR2 SVGEGT. V lost 2 bases and J lost 11, with 16 bases in between. This CDR3 is built from 15 residues. This chain's CDR3 is CASSYPGMLEAPLHF. The CDR3 DNA sequence: TGTGCCAGCAGTTACCCGGGTATGTTGGAGGCACCCCTCCACTTT.

Turning to this clone: The junction shows a germline mismatch at one end, possibly a read error. The CDR3 loop is CASSQGGWGYTF. The CDR3 DNA follows: TGTGCCAGCAGTCAAGGGGGCTGGGGCTACACCTTC. The chain couples TRBV3-1 (or the pseudogene TRBV3-2) to TRBJ1-2, with 7 nucleotides matching TRBD1. The CDR3 is 12 amino acids. Germline V lookup: CDR1 LGHDT, CDR2 YNNKEL (reference sequence).

The chain uses TRBV28 and TRBJ1-4; TRBD1 matches 10 bases. Germline values: CDR1 MDHEN, CDR2 SYDVKM. This CDR3 has 15 amino acids. J gave up 7 bases and V 6 bases, and 8 bases lay outside the gene matches. In nucleotides, the CDR3 is TGTGCCAGCAGCCACGGAGGGACAGGGGTTGAAAAACTGTTTTTT. This codes for CASSHGGTGVEKLFF.

CDR3 residues: CASTSGRSGSQPQHF. CDR3 coding DNA: TGTGCCAGCACTTCAGGTCGGAGTGGGAGTCAGCCCCAGCATTTT. J is TRBJ1-5 and V is TRBV2; no firm D call. The V end lost 7 bases, the J end lost 6 bases, and 19 bases lay between the germline ends. Germline V lookup: CDR1 SNHLY, CDR2 FYNNEI. The CDR3 extends over 15 amino acids. Filled out from reference TRBV2 and TRBJ1-5, the complete variable domain reads EPEVTQTPSHQVTQMGQEVILRCVPISNHLYFYWYRQILGQKVEFLVSFYNNEISEKSEIFDDQFSVERPDGSNFTLKIRSTKLEDSAMYFCASTSGRSGSQPQHFGDGTRLSIL.

In this sample, this clone turned up once. The CDR3 DNA reads as TGCAGTGCTAGGGTAGTCACTGAAGCTTTCTTT. Protein: CSARVVTEAFF. The chain couples TRBV20-1 to TRBJ1-1; D gene uncertain. CDR3 length: 11 residues. V lost 3 bases, J lost 4 bases, and 6 bases lay in between. In germline, CDR1 is DFQATT, CDR2 SNEGSKA (reference sequence).

V usage is TRBV27 and J usage is TRBJ1-5; tentatively, D is TRBD1 (6 bases). The length of the CDR3 is 15 residues. Per germline, CDR1 MNHEY and CDR2 SMNVEV (reference sequence). Trimming removed 4 bases at V and 4 bases at J, with 14 bases between. The CDR3 region is CASSSLLGANQPQHF. DNA for the CDR3: TGTGCCAGCAGTTCCCTATTGGGGGCTAATCAGCCCCAGCATTTT.

This clone came up once. In DNA, the CDR3 is TGTGCCAGCAGTGACTCGGGGGGGAACACCGGGGAGCTGTTTTTT. It yields the protein CASSDSGGNTGELFF. This rearrangement joins TRBV6-4 to TRBJ2-2, with D possibly TRBD2 on 6 matching bases. V was cut by 0 bases and J by 1 base, with 6 bases left in between. CDR3 size: 15 residues. The germline V gene encodes CDR1 MRHNA and CDR2 SNTAGT.

V usage is TRBV6-5 and J usage is TRBJ1-1; D remains unclear. Trimming took 6 bases from V and 4 from J, leaving 12 bases between them. Per germline, CDR1 MNHEY and CDR2 SVGAGI. The CDR3 has 13 amino acids. The CDR3 reads CASSPFFGTEAFF. CDR3 sequence (DNA): TGTGCCAGCAGCCCCTTTTTCGGCACTGAAGCTTTCTTT.

The rearrangement uses TRBV2 and TRBJ1-1; D not certain. The V end lost 9 bases, the J end lost 5 bases, and 19 bases lay between the germline ends. The germline gives CDR1 SNHLY, CDR2 FYNNEI. This CDR3 comprises 14 residues. CDR3 amino acids: CASQEDTVETEAFF. CDR3 nucleotide sequence: TGTGCCAGTCAGGAGGATACAGTAGAGACTGAAGCTTTCTTT. Full variable domain (rest looked up from reference TRBV2 and TRBJ1-1): EPEVTQTPSHQVTQMGQEVILRCVPISNHLYFYWYRQILGQKVEFLVSFYNNEISEKSEIFDDQFSVERPDGSNFTLKIRSTKLEDSAMYFCASQEDTVETEAFFGQGTRLTVV.

This clone was seen just once. V is TRBV9 and J is TRBJ2-3; 7 nucleotides agree with TRBD2. V shed 4 bases and J 6 bases; nucleotides not matched to a gene: 11. CDR1 is SGDLS, CDR2 YYNGEE, per germline. This CDR3 has 15 residues. The CDR3 is CASSPRGDVYDTQYF. In nucleotides, the CDR3 is TGTGCCAGCAGCCCCCGGGGGGATGTGTATGATACGCAGTATTTT.

The V call is TRBV5-6, the J call TRBJ2-3; possibly TRBD2 for D (7 bases). This CDR3 is built from 13 residues. V dropped 5 bases and J dropped 7 bases, with 14 bases sitting between them. Germline CDR1 reads SGHDT; CDR2 reads YYEEEE. Here the CDR3 reads CASRYRGANTQYF. CDR3 DNA: TGTGCCAGCAGATACCGGGGGGCGAATACGCAGTATTTT.

This sequence joins TRBV5-6 and TRBJ1-6; 7 bases are shared with TRBD1. The V gene's germline CDR1 is SGHDT and CDR2 YYEEEE. The ends lost 3 bases at V and 8 bases at J; junction bases unmatched: 5. This CDR3 spans 14 amino acids. CDR3 protein: CASSSGTAYSPLHF. CDR3 sequence (DNA): TGTGCCAGCAGCTCCGGGACAGCTTATTCACCCCTCCACTTT.

This clone has just one count. The chain is built from TRBV5-4 and TRBJ1-6; D gene unclear. V lost 1 base and J 8 bases, leaving 10 bases between the germline ends. Germline CDR1 and CDR2: SGHNT and YYREEE (reference sequence). CDR3 length equals 14 residues. CDR3 DNA: TGTGCCAGCAGCTTGCTAGGCCGGGATTCACCCCTCCACTTT. Amino acid sequence: CASSLLGRDSPLHF.

The chain joins TRBV25-1 to TRBJ2-7, with TRBD1 identical over 7 bases. The germline gives CDR1 MGHDK, CDR2 SYGVNS. J gave up 3 bases and V 3 bases, and 8 bases lay outside the gene matches. CDR3 length: 15 residues. This chain's CDR3 is CASSETGNPSYEQYF. The CDR3 DNA is TGTGCCAGCAGTGAGACAGGGAACCCGAGCTACGAGCAGTACTTC.

The chain combines TRBV7-9 with TRBJ2-1; TRBD1 might be the D (5 bases). Trimming removed 5 bases at V and 4 bases at J, with 15 bases between. CDR1 is SEHNR and CDR2 is FQNEAQ in the germline V gene (reference sequence). CDR3 length: 15 residues. CDR3 region: CASSLGRGDYNEQFF. CDR3 sequence (DNA): TGTGCCAGCAGCCTAGGAAGGGGTGATTACAATGAGCAGTTCTTC.

The chain links TRBV7-9 to TRBJ1-4, with D possibly being TRBD1 (6 bases). The CDR3 runs to 14 residues. Trimming took 8 bases from V and 0 from J, leaving 10 bases between them. Per germline, CDR1 SEHNR and CDR2 FQNEAQ (reference sequence). CDR3 bases: TGTGCCAGCTCCGAGGGGGCAACTAATGAAAAACTGTTTTTT. It specifies CASSEGATNEKLFF.